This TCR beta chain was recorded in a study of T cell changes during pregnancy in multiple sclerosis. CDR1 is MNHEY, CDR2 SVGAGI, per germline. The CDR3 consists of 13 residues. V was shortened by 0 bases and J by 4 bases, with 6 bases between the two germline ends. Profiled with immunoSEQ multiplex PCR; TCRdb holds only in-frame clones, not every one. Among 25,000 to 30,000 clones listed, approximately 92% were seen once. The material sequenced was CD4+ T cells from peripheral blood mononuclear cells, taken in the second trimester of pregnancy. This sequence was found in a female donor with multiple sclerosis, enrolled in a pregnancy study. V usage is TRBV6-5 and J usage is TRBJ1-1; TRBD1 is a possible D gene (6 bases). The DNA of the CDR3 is TGTGCCAGCAGTTACTCAGGGGGCACTGAAGCTTTCTTT. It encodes CASSYSGGTEAFF.